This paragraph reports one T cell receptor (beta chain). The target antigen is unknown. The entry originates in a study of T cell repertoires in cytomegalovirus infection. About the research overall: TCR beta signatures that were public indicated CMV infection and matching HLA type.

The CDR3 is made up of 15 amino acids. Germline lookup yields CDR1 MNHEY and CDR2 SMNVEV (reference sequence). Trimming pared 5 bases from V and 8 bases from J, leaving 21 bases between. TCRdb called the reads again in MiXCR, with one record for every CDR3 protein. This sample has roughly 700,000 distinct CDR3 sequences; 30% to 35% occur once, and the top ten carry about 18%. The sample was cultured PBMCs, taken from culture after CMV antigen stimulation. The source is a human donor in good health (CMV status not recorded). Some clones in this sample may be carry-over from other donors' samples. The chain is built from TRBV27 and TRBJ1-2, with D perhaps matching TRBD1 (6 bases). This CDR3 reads CASSPSGTPYGGYTF. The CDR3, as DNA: TGTGCCAGCAGTCCCTCCGGGACACCATACGGCGGCTACACCTTC.